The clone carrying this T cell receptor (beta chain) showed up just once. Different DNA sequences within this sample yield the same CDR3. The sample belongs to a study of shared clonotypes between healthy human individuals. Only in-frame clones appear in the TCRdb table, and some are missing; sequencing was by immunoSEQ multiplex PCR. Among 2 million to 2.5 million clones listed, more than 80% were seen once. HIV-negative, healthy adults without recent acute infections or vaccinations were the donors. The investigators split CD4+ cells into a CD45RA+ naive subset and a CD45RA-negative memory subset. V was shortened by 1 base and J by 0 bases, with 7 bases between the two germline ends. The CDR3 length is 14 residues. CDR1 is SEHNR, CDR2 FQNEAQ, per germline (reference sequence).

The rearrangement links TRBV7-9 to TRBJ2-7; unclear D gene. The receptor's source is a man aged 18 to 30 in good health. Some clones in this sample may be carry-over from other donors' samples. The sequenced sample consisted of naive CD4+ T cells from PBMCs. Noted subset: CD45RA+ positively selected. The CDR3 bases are TGTGCCAGCAGCTTAGAACGGAACTCCTACGAGCAGTACTTC. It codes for CASSLERNSYEQYF.